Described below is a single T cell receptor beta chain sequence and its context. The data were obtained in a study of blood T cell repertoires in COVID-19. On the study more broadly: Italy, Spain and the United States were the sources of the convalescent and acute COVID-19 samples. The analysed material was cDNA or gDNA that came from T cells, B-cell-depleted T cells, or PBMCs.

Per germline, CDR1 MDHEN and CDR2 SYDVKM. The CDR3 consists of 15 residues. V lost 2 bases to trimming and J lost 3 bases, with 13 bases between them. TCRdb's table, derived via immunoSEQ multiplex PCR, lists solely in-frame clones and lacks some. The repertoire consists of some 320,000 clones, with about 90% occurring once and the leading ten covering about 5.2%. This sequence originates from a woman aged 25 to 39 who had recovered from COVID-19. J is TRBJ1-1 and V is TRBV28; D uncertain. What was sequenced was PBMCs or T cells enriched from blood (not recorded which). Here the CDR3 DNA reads TGTGCCAGCAGTTTACACAGCTGGGTGGACACTGAAGCTTTCTTT. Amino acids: CASSLHSWVDTEAFF.